The clone carrying this TCR beta chain was seen only a few times. Separate alpha and beta amplification began at the second PCR step. Trimming cost V 0 bases and J 8 bases, with 11 bases left between them. Germline CDR1 MRHNA, CDR2 SNTAGT. The CDR3 runs 14 residues. This record belongs to a study of naive and memory T cell subsets. An equimolar mix of two oligonucleotides served as the beta constant-region primer for TRBC1 and TRBC2. Four rounds of PCR amplified the ligated cDNA using nested alpha and beta constant-region primers plus SP2. Using its own MiXCR run on the UMI-ligation and nested PCR reads, TCRdb lists one record per CDR3 protein. The sample holds approximately 21,000 distinct CDR3 sequences, approximately 10% seen once.

The sample was central memory CD8+ T cells from blood. This chain connects TRBV6-4 to TRBJ2-1, with D unresolved. The receptor was isolated from a human donor in good health. The CDR3, as DNA: TGTGCCAGCAGTGACTCGACCGCTGCCGATGAGCAGTTCTTC. Encoded protein: CASSDSTAADEQFF.